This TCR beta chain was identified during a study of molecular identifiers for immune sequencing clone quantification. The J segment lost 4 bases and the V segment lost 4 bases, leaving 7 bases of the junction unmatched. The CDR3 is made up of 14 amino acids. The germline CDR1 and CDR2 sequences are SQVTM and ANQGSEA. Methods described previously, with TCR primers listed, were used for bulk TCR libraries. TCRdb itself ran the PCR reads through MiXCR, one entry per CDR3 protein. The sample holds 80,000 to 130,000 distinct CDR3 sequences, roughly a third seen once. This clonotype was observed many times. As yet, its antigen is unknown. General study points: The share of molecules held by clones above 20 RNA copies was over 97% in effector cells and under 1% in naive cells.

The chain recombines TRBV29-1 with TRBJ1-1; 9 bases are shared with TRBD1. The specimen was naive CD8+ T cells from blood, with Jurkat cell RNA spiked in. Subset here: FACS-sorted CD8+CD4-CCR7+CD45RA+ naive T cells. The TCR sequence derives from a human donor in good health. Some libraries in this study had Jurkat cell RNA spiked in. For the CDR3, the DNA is TGCAGCGTTGCGGGACAGGGTTGGAGCACTGAAGCTTTCTTT. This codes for CSVAGQGWSTEAFF.